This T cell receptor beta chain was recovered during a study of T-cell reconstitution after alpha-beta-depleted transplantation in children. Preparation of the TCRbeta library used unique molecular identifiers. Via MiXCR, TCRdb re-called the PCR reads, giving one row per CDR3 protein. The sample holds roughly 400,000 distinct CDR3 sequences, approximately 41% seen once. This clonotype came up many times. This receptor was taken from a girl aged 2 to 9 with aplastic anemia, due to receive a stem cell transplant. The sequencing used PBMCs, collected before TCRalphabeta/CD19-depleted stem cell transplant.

In DNA form, the CDR3 reads TGCAGTGCTCGACCCCCAATGGGACTAGCGGGAGCCGAGCAGTACTTC. Its translation is CSARPPMGLAGAEQYF. The chain joins TRBV20-1 to TRBJ2-7; 14 nucleotides align to TRBD2. Trimming at V came to 5 bases and at J to 6 bases, leaving 12 bases not matched to a gene. The CDR3 sequence is 16 residues long. Germline V lookup: CDR1 DFQATT, CDR2 SNEGSKA (reference sequence).